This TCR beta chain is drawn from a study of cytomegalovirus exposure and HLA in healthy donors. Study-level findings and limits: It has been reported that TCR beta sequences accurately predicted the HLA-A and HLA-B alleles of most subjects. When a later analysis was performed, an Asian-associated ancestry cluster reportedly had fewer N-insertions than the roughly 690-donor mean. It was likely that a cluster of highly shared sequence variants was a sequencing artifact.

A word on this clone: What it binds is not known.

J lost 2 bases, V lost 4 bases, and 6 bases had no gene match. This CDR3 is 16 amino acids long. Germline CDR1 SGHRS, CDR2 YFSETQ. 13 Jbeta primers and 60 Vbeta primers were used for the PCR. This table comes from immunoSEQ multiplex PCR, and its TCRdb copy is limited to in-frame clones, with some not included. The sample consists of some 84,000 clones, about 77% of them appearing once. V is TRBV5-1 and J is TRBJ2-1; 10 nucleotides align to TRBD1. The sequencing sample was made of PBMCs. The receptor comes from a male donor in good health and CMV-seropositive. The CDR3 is CASSRAGTGAYNEQFF. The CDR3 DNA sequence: TGCGCCAGCAGCCGTGCCGGGACAGGGGCCTACAATGAGCAGTTCTTC. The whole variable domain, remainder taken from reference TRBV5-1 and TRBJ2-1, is KAGVTQTPRYLIKTRGQQVTLSCSPISGHRSVSWYQQTPGQGLQFLFEYFSETQRNKGNFPGRFSGRQFSNSRSEMNVSTLELGDSALYLCASSRAGTGAYNEQFFGPGTRLTVL.